This TCR beta chain was identified during a study of T cell repertoires in ileal Crohn's disease. Trimming pared 0 bases from V and 7 bases from J, leaving 9 bases between. Germline V lookup: CDR1 LGHNA, CDR2 YNFKEQ. This CDR3 spans 13 amino acids. TCRdb's table, derived via immunoSEQ multiplex PCR, lists solely in-frame clones and lacks some. The sample carries about 10,000 clones, about four fifths recorded once. V and J are TRBV4-2 and TRBJ2-5; D unclear. The receptor was isolated from an adult with Crohn's disease. The material sequenced was ileal tissue. CDR3 DNA: TGTGCCAGCAGCCAAGATGGTTACGGGACCCAGTACTTC. Its protein is CASSQDGYGTQYF.